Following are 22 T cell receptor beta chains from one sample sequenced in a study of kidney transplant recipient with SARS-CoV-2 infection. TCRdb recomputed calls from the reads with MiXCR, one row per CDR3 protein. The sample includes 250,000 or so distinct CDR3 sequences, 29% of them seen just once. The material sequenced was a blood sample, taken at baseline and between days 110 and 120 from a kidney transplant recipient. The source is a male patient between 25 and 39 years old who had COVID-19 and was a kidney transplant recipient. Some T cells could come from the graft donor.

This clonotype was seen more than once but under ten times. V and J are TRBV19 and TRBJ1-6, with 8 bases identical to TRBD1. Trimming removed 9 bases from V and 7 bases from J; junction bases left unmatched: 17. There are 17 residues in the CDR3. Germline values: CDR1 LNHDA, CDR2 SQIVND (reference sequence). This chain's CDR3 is CASMPRPGGSRNSPLHF. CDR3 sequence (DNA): TGTGCCAGCATGCCGCGGCCAGGGGGCTCTAGAAATTCACCCCTCCACTTT.

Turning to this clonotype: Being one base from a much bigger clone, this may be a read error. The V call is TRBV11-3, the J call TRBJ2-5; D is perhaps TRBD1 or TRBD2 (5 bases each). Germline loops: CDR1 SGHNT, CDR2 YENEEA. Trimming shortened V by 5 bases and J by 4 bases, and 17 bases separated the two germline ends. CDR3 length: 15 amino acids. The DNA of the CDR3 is TGTGCCAGCAGCCCTGGGGTACGGGGACGAGAGACCCAGTACTTC. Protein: CASSPGVRGRETQYF.

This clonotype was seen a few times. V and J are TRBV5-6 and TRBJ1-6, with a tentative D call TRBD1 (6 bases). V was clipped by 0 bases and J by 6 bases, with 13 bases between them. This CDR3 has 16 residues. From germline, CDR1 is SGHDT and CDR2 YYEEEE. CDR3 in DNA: TGTGCCAGCAGCTTGGGCGGGGGGCCGGCTAATTCACCCCTCCACTTT. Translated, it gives CASSLGGGPANSPLHF. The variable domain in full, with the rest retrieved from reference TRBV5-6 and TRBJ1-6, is DAGVTQSPTHLIKTRGQQVTLRCSPKSGHDTVSWYQQALGQGPQFIFQYYEEEERQRGNFPDRFSGHQFPNYSSELNVNALLLGDSALYLCASSLGGGPANSPLHFGNGTRLTVT.

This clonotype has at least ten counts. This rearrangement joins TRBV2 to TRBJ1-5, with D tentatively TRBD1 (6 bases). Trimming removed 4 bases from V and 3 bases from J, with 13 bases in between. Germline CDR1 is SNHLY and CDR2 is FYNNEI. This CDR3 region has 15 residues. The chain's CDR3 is CASSGQGRNNQPQHF. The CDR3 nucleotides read TGTGCCAGCAGTGGGCAGGGGCGGAACAATCAGCCCCAGCATTTT.

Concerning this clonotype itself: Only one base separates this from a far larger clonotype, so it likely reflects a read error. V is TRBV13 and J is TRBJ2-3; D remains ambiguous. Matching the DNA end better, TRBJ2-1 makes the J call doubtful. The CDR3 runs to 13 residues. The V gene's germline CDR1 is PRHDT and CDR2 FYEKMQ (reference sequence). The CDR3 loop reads CVSSLSDGREQFF. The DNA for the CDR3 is TGTGTCAGCAGCTTATCGGACGGCCGAGAGCAGTTCTTC.

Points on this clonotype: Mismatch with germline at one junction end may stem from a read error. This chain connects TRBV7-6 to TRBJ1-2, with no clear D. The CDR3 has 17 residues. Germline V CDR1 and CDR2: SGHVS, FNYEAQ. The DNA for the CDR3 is TGTACCAGCAGCTACGAAAGTGAATCTCGAAAGACCTATGGCTACGCCTTC. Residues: CTSSYESESRKTYGYAF.

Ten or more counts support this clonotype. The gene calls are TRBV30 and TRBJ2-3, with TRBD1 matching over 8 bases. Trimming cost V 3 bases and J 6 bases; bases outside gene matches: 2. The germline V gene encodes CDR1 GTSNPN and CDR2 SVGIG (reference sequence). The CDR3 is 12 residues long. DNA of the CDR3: TGTGCCTGGAGGACAGGGGCGGATACGCAGTATTTT. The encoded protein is CAWRTGADTQYF.

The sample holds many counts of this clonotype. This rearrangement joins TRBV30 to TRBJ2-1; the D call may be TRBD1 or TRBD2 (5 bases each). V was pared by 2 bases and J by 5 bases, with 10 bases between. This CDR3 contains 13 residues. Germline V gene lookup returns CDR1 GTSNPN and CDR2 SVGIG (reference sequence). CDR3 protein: CAWSTRGDNEQFF. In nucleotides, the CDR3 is TGTGCCTGGAGTACCCGGGGCGACAATGAGCAGTTCTTC.

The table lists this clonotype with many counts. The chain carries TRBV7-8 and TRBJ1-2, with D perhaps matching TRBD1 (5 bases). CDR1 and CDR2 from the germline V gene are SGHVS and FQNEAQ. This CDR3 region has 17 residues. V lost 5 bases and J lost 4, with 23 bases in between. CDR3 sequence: CASSINRFTRKTYGYTF. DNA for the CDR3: TGTGCCAGCAGCATAAACAGGTTTACCCGAAAGACCTATGGCTACACCTTC.

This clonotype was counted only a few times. The CDR3 loop is CSALSPSGRLADTQYF. The CDR3 region has the DNA TGCAGTGCCCTATCACCTAGCGGGAGGTTAGCAGATACGCAGTATTTT. V and J are TRBV20-1 and TRBJ2-3, with 11 bases identical to TRBD2. The CDR3 contains 16 residues. Germline V gives CDR1 DFQATT, CDR2 SNEGSKA (reference sequence). After removal of 6 bases from V and 4 bases from J, the junction contained 12 bases not matched to a gene.

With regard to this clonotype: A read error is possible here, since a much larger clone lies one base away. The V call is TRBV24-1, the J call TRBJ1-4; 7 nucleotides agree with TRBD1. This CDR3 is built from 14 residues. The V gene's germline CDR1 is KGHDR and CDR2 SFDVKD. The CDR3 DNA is TGTGCCGCCAGTGCCCCAGGACAGGCAGAAAAACTGTTTTTT. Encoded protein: CAASAPGQAEKLFF.

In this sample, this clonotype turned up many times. CDR3 sequence reads: CASSGGREAFF. CDR3 bases: TGTGCCAGCAGCGGAGGCCGTGAAGCTTTCTTT. The V call is TRBV7-9, the J call TRBJ1-1; unclear D gene. The germline V gene has CDR1 SEHNR and CDR2 FQNEAQ (reference sequence). V lost 5 bases, J lost 7 bases, and 8 bases lay in between. The CDR3 is 11 residues long.

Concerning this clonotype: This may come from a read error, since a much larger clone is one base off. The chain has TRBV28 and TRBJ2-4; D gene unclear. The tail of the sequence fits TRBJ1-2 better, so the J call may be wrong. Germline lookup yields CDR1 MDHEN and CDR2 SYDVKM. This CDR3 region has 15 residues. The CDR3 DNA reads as TGTGCCAGCACAGTCGCCGATGGTCAGTTTAATGGCTACACCTTC. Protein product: CASTVADGQFNGYTF.

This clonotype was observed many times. In nucleotides, the CDR3 is TGTGCCAGCAGTACCATATGCTCACACGGAAAGACCTATGGCTACACCTTC. Protein product: CASSTICSHGKTYGYTF. V and J are TRBV6-4 and TRBJ1-2; no firm D call. Trimming pared 5 bases from V and 4 bases from J, leaving 23 bases between. CDR3 length equals 17 residues. Germline assignment: CDR1 MRHNA and CDR2 SNTAGT.

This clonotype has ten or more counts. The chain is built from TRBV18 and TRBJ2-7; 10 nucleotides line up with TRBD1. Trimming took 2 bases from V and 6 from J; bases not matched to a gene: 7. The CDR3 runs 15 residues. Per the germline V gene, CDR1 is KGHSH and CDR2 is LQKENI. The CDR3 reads CASSPIPGQGLEQYF. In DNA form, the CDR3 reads TGTGCCAGCTCACCAATTCCGGGACAGGGGCTCGAGCAGTACTTC.

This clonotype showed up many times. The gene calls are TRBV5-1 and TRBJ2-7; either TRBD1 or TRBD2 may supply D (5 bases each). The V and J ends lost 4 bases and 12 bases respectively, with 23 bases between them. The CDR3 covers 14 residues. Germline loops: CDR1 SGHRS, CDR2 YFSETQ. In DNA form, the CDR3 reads TGCGCCAGCAGCGGCCTCGGGGACGCCGGAGGCTGGTACTTC. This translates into CASSGLGDAGGWYF.

CDR3 protein: CASSQAGTGYTEAFF. In DNA form, the CDR3 reads TGCGCCAGCAGCCAAGCCGGGACAGGGTACACTGAAGCTTTCTTT. This chain connects TRBV5-1 to TRBJ1-1; the match to TRBD1 covers 9 bases. Per germline, CDR1 SGHRS and CDR2 YFSETQ. V lost 4 bases and J lost 3; bases outside the gene matches: 7. There are 15 residues in the CDR3.

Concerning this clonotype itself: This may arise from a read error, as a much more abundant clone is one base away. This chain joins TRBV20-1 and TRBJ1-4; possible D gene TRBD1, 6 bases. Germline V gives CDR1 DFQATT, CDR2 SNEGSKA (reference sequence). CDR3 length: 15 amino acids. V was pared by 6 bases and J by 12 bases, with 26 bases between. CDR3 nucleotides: TGCAGTGCCCCTAGTTCGGGGGCTTTGGGGCGGGAACTGTTTTTT. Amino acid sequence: CSAPSSGALGRELFF.

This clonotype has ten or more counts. The CDR3 reads CASSALAENTGELFF. The CDR3 region has the DNA TGCGCCAGCAGTGCGCTAGCCGAGAACACCGGGGAGCTGTTTTTT. The genes are TRBV10-1 and TRBJ2-2; TRBD2 might be the D (5 bases). Trimming cost V 4 bases and J 1 base, with 10 bases left between them. Looked up from germline, CDR1 is WNHNN and CDR2 is SYGVQD (reference sequence). The CDR3 loop spans 15 amino acids.

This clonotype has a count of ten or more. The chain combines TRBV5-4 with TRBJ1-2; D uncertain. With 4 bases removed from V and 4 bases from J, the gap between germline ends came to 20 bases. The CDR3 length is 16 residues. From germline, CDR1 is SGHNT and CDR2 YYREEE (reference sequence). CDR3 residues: CASSSHVPGKTYGYTF. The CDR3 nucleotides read TGTGCCAGCAGCAGTCACGTACCAGGAAAGACCTATGGCTACACCTTC.

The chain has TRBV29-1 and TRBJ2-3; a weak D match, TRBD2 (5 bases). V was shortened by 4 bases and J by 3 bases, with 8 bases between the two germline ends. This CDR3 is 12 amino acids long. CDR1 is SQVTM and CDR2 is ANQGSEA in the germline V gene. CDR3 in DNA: TGCAGCGTTGCGGGGTTAACAGATACGCAGTATTTT. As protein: CSVAGLTDTQYF.

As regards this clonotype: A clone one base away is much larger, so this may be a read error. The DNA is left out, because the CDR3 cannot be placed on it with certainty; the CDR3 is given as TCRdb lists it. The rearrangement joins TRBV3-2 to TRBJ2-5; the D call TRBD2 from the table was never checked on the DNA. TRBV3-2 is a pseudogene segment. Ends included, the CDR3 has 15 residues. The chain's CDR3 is CASSQVGLGTEAQYF.